This TCR beta chain was recovered during a study of T cell repertoires in cytomegalovirus infection. Across the study: Indications of both CMV infection and matching HLA type were provided by public TCR beta signatures.

A note on this clonotype: Its specificity is not known.

The V gene's germline CDR1 is SGHDT and CDR2 YYEEEE. The CDR3 has 11 residues. Trimming pared 2 bases from V and 5 bases from J, leaving 5 bases between. Study conclusions and caveats: The study identified carriers of CMV plus the relevant HLA from cumulative public TCR beta family frequency.

TCRdb reanalysed the reads using MiXCR and keeps one entry per CDR3 protein. The table has some 800,000 distinct CDR3 sequences, around a third seen once. The sequence was obtained from a human donor in good health (CMV status not recorded). Some clones in this sample may be carry-over from other donors' samples. This sequence joins TRBV5-6 and TRBJ2-7; D is ambiguous. The sequencing used cultured CD8+ T cells from PBMCs, collected from culture after CMV antigen stimulation. The CDR3 DNA reads TGTGCCAGCAGCTTCGCCGACGAGCAGTACTTC. This sequence encodes CASSFADEQYF.